This T cell receptor beta chain stems from a study of regulatory T cells in long-lasting Graves disease. Combining iRepertoire HTBI primers with Arm-PCR of CDR3 regions, the authors built TCR beta libraries. Via MiXCR, TCRdb re-called the multiplex PCR reads, giving one row per CDR3 protein. The sample lists about 240,000 distinct CDR3 sequences; about 19% were seen once. The table lists this clonotype with many counts. Its antigen remains unidentified. Whole-study findings and limits: Persistent Graves' patients showed less TCR diversity than newly diagnosed ones.

The J segment lost 3 bases and the V segment lost 5 bases, leaving 4 bases of the junction unmatched. Germline CDR1 and CDR2: SGHDN and FVKESK. This CDR3 is built from 14 residues. As for time point: newly diagnosed GD, antithyroid drugs for less than 3 months. Extracted PBMC RNA gave rise to the TCR library. This rearrangement joins TRBV14 to TRBJ2-3, with 8 bases that match TRBD1. The sequence derives from a female donor with Graves disease. Material: peripheral blood mononuclear cells (PBMCs), obtained at new diagnosis, from a patient treated with antithyroid drugs. The CDR3 sequence: CASSGQGTTDTQYF. The DNA of the CDR3 is TGTGCCAGCAGCGGACAGGGAACGACAGATACGCAGTATTTT.